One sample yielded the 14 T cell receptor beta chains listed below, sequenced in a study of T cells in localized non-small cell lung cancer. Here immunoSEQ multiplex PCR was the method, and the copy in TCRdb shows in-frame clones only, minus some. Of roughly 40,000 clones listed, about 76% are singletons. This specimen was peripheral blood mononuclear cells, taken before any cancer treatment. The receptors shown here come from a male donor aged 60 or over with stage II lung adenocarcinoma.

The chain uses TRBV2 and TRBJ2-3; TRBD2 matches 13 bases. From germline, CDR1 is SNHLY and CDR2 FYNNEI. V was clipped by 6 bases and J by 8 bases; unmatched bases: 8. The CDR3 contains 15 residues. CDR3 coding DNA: TGTGCCAGCAGGGCAGGACTAGCGGGAGTGGGTACGCAGTATTTT. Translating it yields CASRAGLAGVGTQYF.

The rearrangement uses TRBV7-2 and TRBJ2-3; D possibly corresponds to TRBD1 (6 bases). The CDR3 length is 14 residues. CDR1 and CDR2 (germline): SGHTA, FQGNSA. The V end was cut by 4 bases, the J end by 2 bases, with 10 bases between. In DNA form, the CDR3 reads TGTGCCAGCAGCTACGGACAGTTCACAGATACGCAGTATTTT. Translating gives CASSYGQFTDTQYF. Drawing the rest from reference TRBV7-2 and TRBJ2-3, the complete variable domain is GAGVSQSPSNKVTEKGKDVELRCDPISGHTALYWYRQSLGQGLEFLIYFQGNSAPDKSGLPSDRFSAERTGGSVSTLTIQRTQQEDSAVYLCASSYGQFTDTQYFGPGTRLTVL.

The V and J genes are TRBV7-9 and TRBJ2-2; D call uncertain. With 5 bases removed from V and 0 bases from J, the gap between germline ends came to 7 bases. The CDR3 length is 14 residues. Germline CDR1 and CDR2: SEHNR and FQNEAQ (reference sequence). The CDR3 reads CASSPETNTGELFF. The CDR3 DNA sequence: TGTGCCAGCAGCCCCGAGACGAACACCGGGGAGCTGTTTTTT.

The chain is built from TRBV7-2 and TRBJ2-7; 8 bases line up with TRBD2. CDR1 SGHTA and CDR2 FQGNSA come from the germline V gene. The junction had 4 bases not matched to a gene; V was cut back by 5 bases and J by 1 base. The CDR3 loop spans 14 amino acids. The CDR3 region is CASSVGGASYEQYF. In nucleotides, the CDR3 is TGTGCCAGCAGCGTCGGGGGGGCTTCCTACGAGCAGTACTTC.

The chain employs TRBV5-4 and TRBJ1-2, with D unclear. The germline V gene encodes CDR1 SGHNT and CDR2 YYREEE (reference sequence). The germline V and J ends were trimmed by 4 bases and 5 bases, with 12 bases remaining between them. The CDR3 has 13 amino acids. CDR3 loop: CASSPLGLYGYTF. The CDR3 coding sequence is TGTGCCAGCAGCCCCCTCGGACTTTATGGCTACACCTTC.

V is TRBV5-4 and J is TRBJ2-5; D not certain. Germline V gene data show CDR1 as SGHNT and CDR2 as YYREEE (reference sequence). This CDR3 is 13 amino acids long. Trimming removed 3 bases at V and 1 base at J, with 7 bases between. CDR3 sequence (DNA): TGTGCCAGCAGCTCCACCACCCAAGAGACCCAGTACTTC. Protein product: CASSSTTQETQYF.

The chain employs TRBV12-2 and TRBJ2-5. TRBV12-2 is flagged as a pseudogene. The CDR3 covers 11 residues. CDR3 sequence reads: CASRLVRAQYF. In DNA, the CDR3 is TGTGCAAGTCGCTTAGTTAGGGCCCAGTACTTC.

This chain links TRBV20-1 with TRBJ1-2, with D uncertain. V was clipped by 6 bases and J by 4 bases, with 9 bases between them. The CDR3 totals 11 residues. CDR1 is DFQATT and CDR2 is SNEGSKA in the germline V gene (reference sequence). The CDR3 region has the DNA TGCAGTGCCTATGGAGGCTATGGCTACACCTTC. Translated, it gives CSAYGGYGYTF.

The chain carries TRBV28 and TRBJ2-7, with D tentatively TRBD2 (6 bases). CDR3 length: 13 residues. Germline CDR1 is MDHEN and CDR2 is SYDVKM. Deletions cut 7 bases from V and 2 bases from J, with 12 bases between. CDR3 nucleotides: TGTGCCAGCACGTCGGGACTCGCCTACGAGCAGTACTTC. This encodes CASTSGLAYEQYF.

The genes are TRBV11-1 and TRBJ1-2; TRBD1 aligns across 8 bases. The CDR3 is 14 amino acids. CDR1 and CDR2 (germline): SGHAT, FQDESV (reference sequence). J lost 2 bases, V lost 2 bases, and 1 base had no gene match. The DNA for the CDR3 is TGTGCCAGCAGCTTACAGGGGGCAAACTATGGCTACACCTTC. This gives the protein CASSLQGANYGYTF.

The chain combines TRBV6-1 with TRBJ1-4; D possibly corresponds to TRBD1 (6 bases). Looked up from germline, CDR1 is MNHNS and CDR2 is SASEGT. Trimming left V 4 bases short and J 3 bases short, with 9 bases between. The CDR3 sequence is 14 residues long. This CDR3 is CASSVGGPNEKLFF. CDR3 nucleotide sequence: TGTGCCAGCAGTGTGGGGGGCCCTAATGAAAAACTGTTTTTT.

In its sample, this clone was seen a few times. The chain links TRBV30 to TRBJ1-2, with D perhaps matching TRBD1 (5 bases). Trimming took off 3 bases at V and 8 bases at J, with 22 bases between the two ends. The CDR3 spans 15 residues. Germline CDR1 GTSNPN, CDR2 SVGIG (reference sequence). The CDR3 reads CAWSDLGPTMGGYTF. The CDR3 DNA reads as TGTGCCTGGAGCGACCTGGGACCCACTATGGGGGGCTACACCTTC.

The CDR3 bases are TGTGCCAGTAGTATAGTGCTCTACTTAACCACTGAAGCTTTCTTT. This sequence encodes CASSIVLYLTTEAFF. The gene calls are TRBV19 and TRBJ1-1; D is undetermined. This CDR3 region has 15 residues. CDR1 is LNHDA, CDR2 SQIVND, per germline (reference sequence). Trimming cost V 1 base and J 4 bases, with 13 bases left between them.

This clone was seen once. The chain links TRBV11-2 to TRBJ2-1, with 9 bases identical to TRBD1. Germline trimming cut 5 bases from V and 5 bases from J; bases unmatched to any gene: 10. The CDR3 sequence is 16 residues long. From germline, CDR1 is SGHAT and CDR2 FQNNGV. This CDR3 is CASSPFPGQGNNEQFF. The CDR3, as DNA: TGTGCCAGCAGCCCCTTCCCGGGACAGGGAAACAATGAGCAGTTCTTC.